Shown below are 19 T cell receptor beta chains from a single sample sequenced in a study of OX40 agonist ivuxolimab in advanced cancers. TCRdb's copy holds only in-frame clones and misses some; the assay was immunoSEQ multiplex PCR. The repertoire holds approximately 70,000 clones, with around 86% as singletons. Sequences were derived from CD4+ or CD8+ T cells sorted from blood, sampled in a trial of the OX40 agonist ivuxolimab. The receptors come from an adult with an advanced solid tumor such as melanoma, head and neck, liver or kidney cancer.

V gene TRBV15 combines with J gene TRBJ2-1, with D possibly TRBD2 on 6 matching bases. The CDR3 runs 13 residues. Germline CDR1 is LNHNV and CDR2 is YYDKDF (reference sequence). Trimming removed 6 bases from V and 7 bases from J, with 13 bases in between. CDR3 in amino acids: CATRRAGRNEQFF. CDR3 DNA sequence: TGTGCCACCAGGCGGGCAGGGAGGAATGAGCAGTTCTTC.

V and J are TRBV11-2 and TRBJ2-1; 7 nucleotides agree with TRBD1. J lost 0 bases, V lost 6 bases, and 8 bases had no gene match. Per germline, CDR1 SGHAT and CDR2 FQNNGV. There are 16 residues in the CDR3. CDR3: CASRVDRDSSYNEQFF. The CDR3, as DNA: TGTGCCAGCAGGGTAGACCGGGACAGCTCCTACAATGAGCAGTTCTTC.

The chain uses TRBV16 and TRBJ1-4; TRBD1 is a possible D gene (6 bases). Deletions cut 3 bases from V and 5 bases from J, with 16 bases between. The length of the CDR3 is 16 residues. CDR1 and CDR2 (germline): KGHSY, FQNENV. The CDR3 here is CASSHYQQGQNEKLFF. CDR3 nucleotide sequence: TGTGCCAGCAGCCACTACCAACAGGGCCAGAATGAAAAACTGTTTTTT.

This clone has more than one count but fewer than ten. The chain has TRBV6-1 and TRBJ2-3; D is uncertain. CDR3 length equals 12 residues. The germline V and J ends were trimmed by 9 bases and 2 bases, with 9 bases remaining between them. Germline V CDR1 and CDR2: MNHNS, SASEGT. The CDR3 region is CASCAFTDTQYF. CDR3 sequence (DNA): TGTGCCAGTTGTGCTTTCACAGATACGCAGTATTTT.

The table lists this clone with a count of one. V usage is TRBV12-5 and J usage is TRBJ2-1; the D is unclear. The CDR3 is made up of 14 amino acids. Germline V gene lookup returns CDR1 LGHNT and CDR2 FRNRAP. The V gene lost 1 base and the J gene lost 4 bases, with 8 bases spanning the gap. This CDR3 is CASGLDSVYNEQFF. In nucleotides, the CDR3 is TGTGCTAGTGGTTTGGACAGTGTGTACAATGAGCAGTTCTTC.

The chain couples TRBV29-1 to TRBJ2-1, with D tentatively TRBD1 or TRBD2 (5 bases each). Trimming shortened V by 4 bases and J by 5 bases, and 9 bases separated the two germline ends. The CDR3 sequence is 12 residues long. Germline V gene sequence: CDR1 SQVTM, CDR2 ANQGSEA. CDR3 residues: CSVGRGHNEQFF. CDR3 bases: TGCAGCGTTGGAAGGGGACACAATGAGCAGTTCTTC.

This chain uses TRBV15 with TRBJ1-1, with D uncertain. The germline V gene encodes CDR1 LNHNV and CDR2 YYDKDF (reference sequence). V dropped 0 bases and J dropped 4 bases, with 12 bases sitting between them. CDR3 length equals 15 residues. The CDR3 reads CATSREIGPGTEAFF. The CDR3 nucleotides read TGTGCCACCAGCAGAGAGATAGGACCAGGCACTGAAGCTTTCTTT.

The CDR3 loop is CASSLAGGEDTQYF. The CDR3 DNA follows: TGTGCCAGCAGCTTAGCGGGAGGTGAAGATACGCAGTATTTT. The chain carries TRBV7-9 and TRBJ2-3, with D possibly TRBD2 on 6 matching bases. The V gene's germline CDR1 is SEHNR and CDR2 FQNEAQ (reference sequence). The V end was cut by 0 bases, the J end by 5 bases, with 9 bases between. CDR3 length equals 14 residues.

V and J are TRBV5-1 and TRBJ2-2, with TRBD1 matching 9 bases. Germline V gene data show CDR1 as SGHRS and CDR2 as YFSETQ. Trimming took 4 bases from V and 4 from J; bases not matched to a gene: 8. The CDR3 length is 16 residues. CDR3: CASSLNTDRGTGELFF. CDR3 DNA sequence: TGCGCCAGCAGCCTCAATACGGACAGGGGCACCGGGGAGCTGTTTTTT. Looking up the rest from reference TRBV5-1 and TRBJ2-2 gives the full variable domain: KAGVTQTPRYLIKTRGQQVTLSCSPISGHRSVSWYQQTPGQGLQFLFEYFSETQRNKGNFPGRFSGRQFSNSRSEMNVSTLELGDSALYLCASSLNTDRGTGELFFGEGSRLTVL.

This clone was found once. The chain recombines TRBV29-1 with TRBJ1-2, with 9 bases fitting TRBD1. CDR3 length equals 12 residues. J gave up 4 bases and V 5 bases, and 2 bases lay outside the gene matches. Germline loops: CDR1 SQVTM, CDR2 ANQGSEA. The CDR3 region is CSVSTGGYGYTF. CDR3 nucleotides: TGCAGCGTTTCGACAGGGGGCTATGGCTACACCTTC.

The chain couples TRBV2 to TRBJ1-6, with 7 nucleotides matching TRBD1. After removal of 11 bases from V and 7 bases from J, the junction contained 8 bases not matched to a gene. Per germline, CDR1 SNHLY and CDR2 FYNNEI. The length of the CDR3 is 13 residues. The CDR3 coding sequence is TGTGCCTATCAGGGGGGAGGCAATTCACCCCTCCACTTT. It translates to CAYQGGGNSPLHF. Combining the CDR3 with reference TRBV2 and TRBJ1-6 gives the whole variable domain EPEVTQTPSHQVTQMGQEVILRCVPISNHLYFYWYRQILGQKVEFLVSFYNNEISEKSEIFDDQFSVERPDGSNFTLKIRSTKLEDSAMYFCAYQGGGNSPLHFGNGTRLTVT.

The genes are TRBV19 and TRBJ2-7; TRBD2 matches at 9 bases. The V segment lost 4 bases and the J segment 4 bases; nucleotides outside the gene matches: 5. The germline gives CDR1 LNHDA, CDR2 SQIVND (reference sequence). The CDR3 is 14 amino acids. CDR3 amino acids: CASSRGLAFYEQYF. In DNA form, the CDR3 reads TGTGCCAGTAGTAGGGGACTAGCCTTTTACGAGCAGTACTTC.

This chain connects TRBV27 to TRBJ1-6; D unclear. V lost 0 bases, J lost 11 bases, and 17 bases lay in between. CDR1 and CDR2 (germline): MNHEY, SMNVEV (reference sequence). This CDR3 is built from 16 residues. The CDR3 sequence: CASSLSKGKRGTPLHF. Written as DNA, the CDR3 is TGTGCCAGCAGTTTATCGAAAGGGAAAAGAGGAACACCCCTCCACTTT.

This clone appeared a few times. This rearrangement joins TRBV9 to TRBJ1-6, with D perhaps TRBD1 (6 bases). The germline V and J ends were trimmed by 4 bases and 5 bases, with 13 bases remaining between them. The CDR3 is 15 residues long. CDR1 and CDR2 (germline): SGDLS, YYNGEE. CDR3 coding DNA: TGTGCCAGCAGCAAAGGGGCAGGGGATAATTCACCCCTCCACTTT. Translated, it gives CASSKGAGDNSPLHF.

The V call is TRBV6-1, the J call TRBJ2-6; the D gene is possibly TRBD2 (7 bases). V shed 4 bases and J shed 0 bases, with 16 bases lying between them. CDR1 MNHNS and CDR2 SASEGT come from the germline V gene. The CDR3 loop spans 18 amino acids. The CDR3 spells CASSGGGTANSGANVLTF. DNA for the CDR3: TGTGCCAGCAGTGGGGGGGGCACAGCAAACTCTGGGGCCAACGTCCTGACTTTC.

The chain joins TRBV18 to TRBJ1-1; D is unclear. The CDR3 length is 14 residues. V was cut by 2 bases and J by 4 bases, with 11 bases left in between. Germline assignment: CDR1 KGHSH and CDR2 LQKENI. CDR3 region: CASSPTAEGTEAFF. CDR3 nucleotides: TGTGCCAGCTCACCAACGGCGGAGGGCACTGAAGCTTTCTTT.

In nucleotides, the CDR3 is TGTGCCAGCAGTTTTGGCTCCTACGAGCAGTACTTC. This codes for CASSFGSYEQYF. The chain recombines TRBV5-6 with TRBJ2-7; D call uncertain. Germline CDR1 is SGHDT and CDR2 is YYEEEE. V shed 5 bases and J shed 0 bases, with 6 bases lying between them. The CDR3 totals 12 residues.

This rearrangement joins TRBV7-2 to TRBJ2-2; perhaps TRBD2 as D (6 bases). Germline loops: CDR1 SGHTA, CDR2 FQGNSA. This CDR3 is built from 14 residues. The V gene lost 4 bases and the J gene lost 3 bases, with 9 bases spanning the gap. CDR3 amino acids: CASSSGLYTGELFF. The DNA for the CDR3 is TGTGCCAGCAGCTCGGGACTTTACACCGGGGAGCTGTTTTTT. The variable domain in full, with the rest retrieved from reference TRBV7-2 and TRBJ2-2, is GAGVSQSPSNKVTEKGKDVELRCDPISGHTALYWYRQSLGQGLEFLIYFQGNSAPDKSGLPSDRFSAERTGGSVSTLTIQRTQQEDSAVYLCASSSGLYTGELFFGEGSRLTVL.

The chain combines TRBV7-2 with TRBJ2-2; D ambiguous. This CDR3 region has 14 residues. Germline lookup yields CDR1 SGHTA and CDR2 FQGNSA. Trimming cost V 1 base and J 5 bases, with 8 bases left between them. CDR3 residues: CASSLGGSTGELFF. The CDR3 DNA reads TGTGCCAGCAGCTTAGGGGGTAGTACCGGGGAGCTGTTTTTT.